The 2 T cell receptor beta chains reported below all come from one sample, sequenced in a study of beta chain features in type 1 diabetes. Investigators reverse transcribed all isolated RNA, so they sequenced expressed TCRB transcripts. Sequencing used immunoSEQ multiplex PCR; TCRdb keeps in-frame clones, though not all of them. The repertoire consists of roughly 500,000 clones, with roughly an eighth occurring once and the leading ten covering over 0.04%. The sequencing input was naive CD4+ T cells from blood. Source of these receptors: a woman aged 18-29 years in good health.

This chain connects TRBV4-1 to TRBJ1-2; 8 bases agree with TRBD1. CDR1 MGHRA and CDR2 YSYEKL come from the germline V gene. The CDR3 contains 15 residues. The ends lost 3 bases at V and 8 bases at J; junction bases unmatched: 11. CDR3 in DNA: TGCGCCAGCAGCCACGATATGACAGGGGCGAAAGGCTACACCTTC. Its translation: CASSHDMTGAKGYTF.

The chain uses TRBV7-2 and TRBJ1-3, with unresolved D. This CDR3 has 12 amino acids. Trimming stripped 5 bases from V and 4 bases from J, with 6 bases between. CDR1 SGHTA and CDR2 FQGNSA come from the germline V gene. The CDR3 DNA sequence: TGTGCCAGCAGCAAACAGGGAAACACCATATATTTT. Translating it yields CASSKQGNTIYF.